The next 26 T cell receptor beta chains were all read from a single sample in a study of blood T cell repertoires in COVID-19. This table comes from immunoSEQ multiplex PCR, and its TCRdb copy is limited to in-frame clones, with some not included. The sample holds approximately 210,000 clones, around four fifths seen once. The sample taken for sequencing was peripheral blood. The receptors here all came from a man aged 25 to 40 with active or convalescent COVID-19.

V is TRBV18 and J is TRBJ1-6; tentative D call: TRBD1 (6 bases). CDR3 size: 14 residues. The germline V gene has CDR1 KGHSH and CDR2 LQKENI. Trimming pared 3 bases from V and 6 bases from J, leaving 9 bases between. DNA for the CDR3: TGTGCCAGCTCACCCCAGGGGTTTAATTCACCCCTCCACTTT. As protein: CASSPQGFNSPLHF. Full variable domain (rest looked up from reference TRBV18 and TRBJ1-6): NAGVMQNPRHLVRRRGQEARLRCSPMKGHSHVYWYRQLPEEGLKFMVYLQKENIIDESGMPKERFSAEFPKEGPSILRIQQVVRGDSAAYFCASSPQGFNSPLHFGNGTRLTVT.

CDR3 in amino acids: CASSRTGFGYTF. The CDR3 region has the DNA TGTGCCAGCAGTCGGACAGGGTTTGGCTACACCTTC. V and J are TRBV5-4 and TRBJ1-2; 8 bases fit TRBD1. This CDR3 spans 12 amino acids. Germline trimming cut 5 bases from V and 7 bases from J; bases unmatched to any gene: 4. The V gene's germline CDR1 is SGHNT and CDR2 YYREEE (reference sequence). The whole variable domain, filled in from reference TRBV5-4 and TRBJ1-2, reads ETGVTQSPTHLIKTRGQQVTLRCSSQSGHNTVSWYQQALGQGPQFIFQYYREEENGRGNFPPRFSGLQFPNYSSELNVNALELDDSALYLCASSRTGFGYTFGSGTRLTVV.

CDR3 sequence (DNA): TGTGCCAGCAGCTTGTTGCCCAGGAATGAAAAACTGTTTTTT. Translating it yields CASSLLPRNEKLFF. The chain couples TRBV5-8 to TRBJ1-4; D ambiguous. Per germline, CDR1 SGHTS and CDR2 YDEGEE. The CDR3 length is 14 residues. V was shortened by 1 base and J by 5 bases, with 9 bases between the two germline ends.

The rearrangement uses TRBV19 and TRBJ2-5; TRBD2 matches 12 bases. The CDR3 sequence is 17 residues long. J gave up 5 bases and V 2 bases, and 9 bases lay outside the gene matches. The germline V gene has CDR1 LNHDA and CDR2 SQIVND (reference sequence). In DNA form, the CDR3 reads TGTGCCAGTAGTATACAAGCTAGCGGGAGGGCTTGGGAGACCCAGTACTTC. Translated: CASSIQASGRAWETQYF.

The chain combines TRBV6-5 with TRBJ2-3, with 7 nucleotides matching TRBD1. The trim removed 10 bases at V and 3 bases at J, leaving 10 bases unmatched. Germline CDR1 is MNHEY and CDR2 is SVGAGI. This CDR3 is 14 amino acids long. CDR3 sequence (DNA): TGTGCCATCAACAGACAGGGTCGGACAGATACGCAGTATTTT. Protein: CAINRQGRTDTQYF.

The chain is built from TRBV7-2 and TRBJ1-2, with 8 bases that match TRBD1. Germline V lookup: CDR1 SGHTA, CDR2 FQGNSA. This CDR3 region has 14 residues. J was trimmed by 2 bases and V by 4 bases; bases with no gene match: 3. The CDR3 region has the DNA TGTGCCAGCAGCTCCCAGGGGGCGAACTATGGCTACACCTTC. This encodes CASSSQGANYGYTF. Full variable domain (remainder filled in from reference TRBV7-2 and TRBJ1-2): GAGVSQSPSNKVTEKGKDVELRCDPISGHTALYWYRQSLGQGLEFLIYFQGNSAPDKSGLPSDRFSAERTGGSVSTLTIQRTQQEDSAVYLCASSSQGANYGYTFGSGTRLTVV.

The gene calls are TRBV19 and TRBJ2-2; 7 bases agree with TRBD2. This CDR3 comprises 13 residues. Trimming took 10 bases from V and 6 from J; bases not matched to a gene: 8. Germline V lookup: CDR1 LNHDA, CDR2 SQIVND (reference sequence). The DNA for the CDR3 is TGTGCCACCCATATGGGAGGGGCCGGGGAGCTGTTTTTT. Residues: CATHMGGAGELFF.

The chain couples TRBV2 to TRBJ1-1; 8 bases agree with TRBD1. Germline V lookup: CDR1 SNHLY, CDR2 FYNNEI. The V gene end was trimmed by 6 bases and the J gene end by 9 bases; junction bases not matched to a gene: 9. The CDR3 is made up of 13 amino acids. CDR3 sequence reads: CASSYRGGIQAFF. The DNA of the CDR3 is TGTGCCAGCAGCTACAGGGGGGGAATTCAAGCTTTCTTT.

The V and J genes are TRBV7-2 and TRBJ2-1; TRBD2 is a possible D gene (5 bases). Trimming took 5 bases from V and 2 from J, leaving 10 bases between them. The CDR3 totals 14 residues. Looked up from germline, CDR1 is SGHTA and CDR2 is FQGNSA. CDR3 DNA sequence: TGTGCCAGCAGCCGCGGAGGTGCCTACAATGAGCAGTTCTTC. It yields the protein CASSRGGAYNEQFF.

This clone was picked up a small number of times. The chain carries TRBV5-1 and TRBJ2-7; 7 bases fit TRBD1. From germline, CDR1 is SGHRS and CDR2 YFSETQ. Germline trimming cut 4 bases from V and 0 bases from J; bases unmatched to any gene: 7. This CDR3 is built from 15 residues. The CDR3 sequence: CASSNPDRNSYEQYF. The CDR3 nucleotides are TGCGCCAGCAGCAACCCGGACAGGAACTCCTACGAGCAGTACTTC.

The chain has TRBV5-1 and TRBJ2-1; 10 bases align to TRBD1. Germline assignment: CDR1 SGHRS and CDR2 YFSETQ. The CDR3 extends over 16 amino acids. The V and J ends lost 0 bases and 8 bases, in that order; junction bases with no gene match: 8. CDR3 region: CASSLARTGGSDEQFF. DNA for the CDR3: TGCGCCAGCAGCTTGGCCAGGACAGGGGGGAGTGATGAGCAGTTCTTC. Full variable domain (outside the CDR3, taken from reference TRBV5-1 and TRBJ2-1): KAGVTQTPRYLIKTRGQQVTLSCSPISGHRSVSWYQQTPGQGLQFLFEYFSETQRNKGNFPGRFSGRQFSNSRSEMNVSTLELGDSALYLCASSLARTGGSDEQFFGPGTRLTVL.

This rearrangement joins TRBV5-1 to TRBJ2-1; a possible D gene is TRBD2 (5 bases). The CDR3 runs 15 residues. Per the germline V gene, CDR1 is SGHRS and CDR2 is YFSETQ. V dropped 0 bases and J dropped 9 bases, with 16 bases sitting between them. The CDR3 here is CASSLGLARVSEQFF. The CDR3 nucleotides read TGCGCCAGCAGCTTGGGGCTAGCAAGAGTTAGTGAGCAGTTCTTC.

V usage is TRBV7-9 and J usage is TRBJ1-2, with TRBD1 matching 12 bases. The CDR3 length is 16 residues. The J segment lost 4 bases and the V segment lost 5 bases, leaving 8 bases of the junction unmatched. Germline lookup yields CDR1 SEHNR and CDR2 FQNEAQ (reference sequence). The CDR3 protein is CASSTSGTGGSYGYTF. The CDR3 bases are TGTGCCAGCAGCACATCCGGGACAGGGGGCAGCTATGGCTACACCTTC.

V gene TRBV6-1 combines with J gene TRBJ1-5; D may be TRBD1 (6 bases). There are 14 residues in the CDR3. Germline CDR1 and CDR2: MNHNS and SASEGT. Trimming cost V 2 bases and J 10 bases, with 15 bases left between them. The CDR3 here is CASSELQGTEPQHF. In nucleotides, the CDR3 is TGTGCCAGCAGTGAATTACAGGGTACCGAACCCCAGCATTTT.

This clone was detected ten times or more. The genes are TRBV6-6 and TRBJ2-7; D unresolved. The V end was cut by 8 bases, the J end by 1 base, with 12 bases between. From germline, CDR1 is MNHNY and CDR2 SVGAGI (reference sequence). The CDR3 totals 13 residues. The CDR3 sequence is CASGRGRSYEQYF. The CDR3 DNA reads as TGTGCCAGCGGCCGAGGCCGATCCTACGAGCAGTACTTC.

V gene TRBV13 combines with J gene TRBJ1-1, with TRBD1 matching over 7 bases. The CDR3 consists of 14 residues. The J segment lost 1 base and the V segment lost 4 bases, leaving 3 bases of the junction unmatched. The germline gives CDR1 PRHDT, CDR2 FYEKMQ (reference sequence). DNA for the CDR3: TGTGCCAGCAGCTCAGGGACAGCGAACACTGAAGCTTTCTTT. Translation: CASSSGTANTEAFF.

Turning to this clone: This sample includes further DNA sequences coding for the same CDR3. V is TRBV28 and J is TRBJ2-7; 10 positions agree with TRBD2. CDR1 is MDHEN, CDR2 SYDVKM, per germline. J was trimmed by 0 bases and V by 5 bases; bases with no gene match: 1. This CDR3 is built from 14 residues. CDR3 sequence reads: CASSPSGSSYEQYF. In DNA, the CDR3 is TGTGCCAGCAGTCCTAGCGGGAGCTCCTACGAGCAGTACTTC.

J is TRBJ1-2 and V is TRBV19; TRBD1 agrees at 9 bases. CDR3 length equals 14 residues. The germline V gene encodes CDR1 LNHDA and CDR2 SQIVND (reference sequence). V gave up 4 bases and J gave up 4 bases; unmatched junction bases: 4. The CDR3 spells CASSTGQGSYGYTF. The CDR3 DNA reads TGTGCCAGTAGTACGGGACAGGGAAGCTATGGCTACACCTTC. The full variable domain, with the rest looked up from reference TRBV19 and TRBJ1-2, is DGGITQSPKYLFRKEGQNVTLSCEQNLNHDAMYWYRQDPGQGLRLIYYSQIVNDFQKGDIAEGYSVSREKKESFPLTVTSAQKNPTAFYLCASSTGQGSYGYTFGSGTRLTVV.

V usage is TRBV10-3 and J usage is TRBJ2-5; 8 bases align to TRBD2. V shed 2 bases and J 4 bases; nucleotides not matched to a gene: 3. The CDR3 loop spans 14 amino acids. The germline gives CDR1 ENHRY, CDR2 SYGVKD. The CDR3 spells CAISEGTSSETQYF. DNA of the CDR3: TGTGCCATCAGTGAGGGGACTAGTTCAGAGACCCAGTACTTC.

This clone has just a few counts. The chain uses TRBV29-1 and TRBJ1-3; 7 bases fit TRBD1. This CDR3 comprises 13 residues. After removal of 6 bases from V and 1 base from J, the junction contained 3 bases not matched to a gene. From germline, CDR1 is SQVTM and CDR2 ANQGSEA. Here the CDR3 reads CSVNRGSGNTIYF. For the CDR3, the DNA is TGCAGCGTGAACAGGGGATCTGGAAACACCATATATTTT.

This clone came up a few times. The chain has TRBV11-2 and TRBJ1-1, with 7 bases aligning to TRBD1. The CDR3 length is 14 residues. V lost 10 bases and J lost 5; bases outside the gene matches: 13. Germline V gene sequence: CDR1 SGHAT, CDR2 FQNNGV. In DNA form, the CDR3 reads TGTGCCACCTCGACTGACAGGGTTAGAACTGAAGCTTTCTTT. Protein sequence: CATSTDRVRTEAFF.

This clone has a handful of counts. This chain joins TRBV9 and TRBJ2-7, with 7 nucleotides matching TRBD2. After removal of 0 bases from V and 2 bases from J, the junction contained 5 bases not matched to a gene. Germline CDR1 SGDLS, CDR2 YYNGEE. This CDR3 comprises 15 residues. CDR3 region: CASSVGGLGAYEQYF. Here the CDR3 DNA reads TGTGCCAGCAGCGTAGGAGGACTAGGGGCCTACGAGCAGTACTTC.

The chain couples TRBV4-3 to TRBJ1-2; D perhaps matches TRBD1 (6 bases). V lost 0 bases to trimming and J lost 6 bases, with 17 bases between them. Germline values: CDR1 LGHNA, CDR2 YSLEER. This CDR3 is 16 amino acids long. The CDR3 sequence: CASSQDGWGRGDGYTF. The CDR3 nucleotides are TGCGCCAGCAGCCAAGACGGTTGGGGGAGGGGGGATGGCTACACCTTC.

Written as DNA, the CDR3 is TGTGCCAGCAGCTTAGGGACAGGGGAAGGCGGGGAGCTGTTTTTT. Protein sequence: CASSLGTGEGGELFF. The J gene is TRBJ2-2, the V gene TRBV7-6; TRBD1 matches at 9 bases. The CDR3 contains 15 residues. The germline CDR1 and CDR2 sequences are SGHVS and FNYEAQ. J was trimmed by 7 bases and V by 1 base; bases with no gene match: 4.

This clone appeared many times. The rearrangement links TRBV2 to TRBJ2-2; the D gene is possibly TRBD2 (6 bases). The CDR3 is made up of 14 amino acids. V was trimmed by 8 bases and J by 0 bases, leaving 10 bases between them. CDR1 is SNHLY, CDR2 FYNNEI, per germline. CDR3 residues: CASRGTSNTGELFF. CDR3 nucleotide sequence: TGTGCCAGCCGAGGGACTTCGAACACCGGGGAGCTGTTTTTT.

The chain joins TRBV6-5 to TRBJ2-5; no definite D call. The CDR3 runs to 14 residues. Between the trimmed V and J ends, which lost 3 bases and 2 bases, there was a span of 10 bases. Germline loops: CDR1 MNHEY, CDR2 SVGAGI. As DNA, the CDR3 is TGTGCCAGCAGTTATTCTCAGTGGCAAGAGACCCAGTACTTC. The encoded protein is CASSYSQWQETQYF.